The T cell receptor (beta chain) under discussion was sequenced for a study of cytomegalovirus exposure and HLA in healthy donors. Both 60 Vbeta primers and 13 Jbeta primers went into the PCR. TCRdb's copy holds only in-frame clones and misses some; the assay was immunoSEQ multiplex PCR. This table has about 150,000 clones, around 72% appearing once. V was pared by 1 base and J by 3 bases, with 12 bases of the junction left unmatched. CDR3 length: 18 amino acids. In germline, CDR1 is SGHVS, CDR2 FQNEAQ. This sequence originates from a man in his forties or fifties in good health and CMV-seropositive. V gene TRBV7-8 combines with J gene TRBJ1-5, with 7 bases aligning to TRBD1. Specimen: PBMCs. The DNA of the CDR3 is TGTGCCAGCAGCTTAGAGGAATGGGGGACAGCGATCAATCAGCCCCAGCATTTT. Residues: CASSLEEWGTAINQPQHF.